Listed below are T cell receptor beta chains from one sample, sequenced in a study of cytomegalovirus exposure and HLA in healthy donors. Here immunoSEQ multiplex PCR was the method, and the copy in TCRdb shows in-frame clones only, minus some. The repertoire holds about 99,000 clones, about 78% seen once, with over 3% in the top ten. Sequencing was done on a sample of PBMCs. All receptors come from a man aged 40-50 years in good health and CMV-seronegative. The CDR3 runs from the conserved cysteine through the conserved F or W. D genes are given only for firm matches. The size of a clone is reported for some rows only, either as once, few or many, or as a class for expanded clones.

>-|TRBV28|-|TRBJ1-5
CASTPIRRDQPQHF
TGTGCCAGCACCCCCATCAGGAGGGATCAGCCCCAGCATTTT
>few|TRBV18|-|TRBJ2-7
CASSPLDNSYEQYF
TGTGCCAGCTCACCACTGGACAACTCCTACGAGCAGTACTTC
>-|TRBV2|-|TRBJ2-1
CASRDGGWNEQFF
TGTGCCAGCAGGGATGGGGGGTGGAATGAGCAGTTCTTC
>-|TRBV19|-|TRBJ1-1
CASSSVMNTEAFF
TGTGCCAGTAGTAGTGTAATGAACACTGAAGCTTTCTTT
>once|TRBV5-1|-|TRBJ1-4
CASSRGNQGGEKLFF
TGCGCCAGCAGCCGCGGTAACCAGGGAGGGGAAAAACTGTTTTTT
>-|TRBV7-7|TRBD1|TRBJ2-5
CASSQGTEPGETQYF
TGTGCTAGCAGCCAAGGGACAGAGCCAGGGGAGACCCAGTACTTC
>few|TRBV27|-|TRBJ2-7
CASSLSTASSYEQYF
TGTGCCAGCAGTTTATCCACGGCTAGCTCCTACGAGCAGTACTTC
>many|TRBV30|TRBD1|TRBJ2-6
CAWRKPGTGANSGANVLTF
TGTGCCTGGAGGAAGCCCGGGACAGGGGCTAACTCTGGGGCCAACGTCCTGACTTTC
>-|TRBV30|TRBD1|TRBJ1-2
CAWSVADRGRGGYTF
TGTGCCTGGAGTGTAGCGGACAGGGGGCGCGGTGGCTACACCTTC
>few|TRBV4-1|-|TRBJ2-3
CASSLGTDTQYF
TGCGCCAGCAGCCTAGGCACAGATACGCAGTATTTT
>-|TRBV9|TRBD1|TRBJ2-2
CASSFRTGLTGELFF
TGTGCCAGCAGCTTCCGGACAGGGCTCACCGGGGAGCTGTTTTTT
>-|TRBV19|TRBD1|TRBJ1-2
CASSIRGTIQTNYGYTF
TGTGCCAGTAGTATCAGGGGGACAATACAAACTAACTATGGCTACACCTTC
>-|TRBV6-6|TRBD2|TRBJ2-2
CASSYGLAGAAGELFF
TGTGCCAGCAGTTACGGGCTAGCGGGAGCGGCCGGGGAGCTGTTTTTT
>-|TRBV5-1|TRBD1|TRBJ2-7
CASSLEGQPNYEQYF
TGCGCCAGCAGCTTGGAGGGACAGCCTAATTACGAGCAGTACTTC
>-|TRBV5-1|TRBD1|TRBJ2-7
CASSFSGTGGDEQYF
TGCGCCAGCAGCTTTTCCGGGACAGGGGGCGACGAGCAGTACTTC
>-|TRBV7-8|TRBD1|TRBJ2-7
CASSRRADRGGYEQYF
TGTGCCAGCAGCCGACGGGCGGACAGGGGCGGCTACGAGCAGTACTTC
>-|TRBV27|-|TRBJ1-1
CASSLDGGDTEAFF
TGTGCCAGCAGTTTGGACGGAGGGGACACTGAAGCTTTCTTT
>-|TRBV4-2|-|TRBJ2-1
CASSPPPPTAYNEQFF
TGTGCCAGCAGCCCGCCCCCCCCGACAGCCTACAATGAGCAGTTCTTC
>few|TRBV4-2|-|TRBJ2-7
CASSQDVSGNLYEQYF
TGTGCCAGCAGCCAAGATGTATCCGGGAATTTGTACGAGCAGTACTTC
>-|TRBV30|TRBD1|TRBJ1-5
CAWSVPGTGATVHQPQHF
TGTGCCTGGAGTGTACCTGGGACAGGGGCGACAGTTCATCAGCCCCAGCATTTT
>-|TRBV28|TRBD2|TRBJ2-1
CASTPTAGLAGFHNEQFF
TGTGCCAGCACCCCCACAGCAGGATTAGCGGGCTTCCACAATGAGCAGTTCTTC
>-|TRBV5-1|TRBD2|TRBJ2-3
CASSLLAADTQYF
TGCGCCAGCAGCTTACTAGCGGCAGATACGCAGTATTTT
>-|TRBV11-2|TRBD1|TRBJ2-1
CASSLRVGTGGYNEQFF
TGTGCCAGCAGCTTAAGAGTTGGGACAGGGGGCTACAATGAGCAGTTCTTC
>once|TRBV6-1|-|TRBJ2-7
CASSDQGYEQYF
TGTGCCAGCAGTGACCAGGGCTACGAGCAGTACTTC
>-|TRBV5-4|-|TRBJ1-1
CASAGANTEAFF
TGTGCCAGCGCAGGTGCTAACACTGAAGCTTTCTTT
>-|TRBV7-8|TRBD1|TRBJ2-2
CASSQGTVNTGELFF
TGTGCCAGCAGCCAGGGGACAGTAAACACCGGGGAGCTGTTTTTT
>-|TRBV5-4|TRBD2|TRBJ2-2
CASSILAGETGELFF
TGTGCCAGCAGCATCTTAGCGGGGGAGACCGGGGAGCTGTTTTTT
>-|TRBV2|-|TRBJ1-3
CASSEVRRENTIYF
TGTGCCAGCAGTGAAGTTCGACGGGAAAACACCATATATTTT
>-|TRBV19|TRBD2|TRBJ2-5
CASSISPGLAGVETQYF
TGTGCCAGTAGTATATCCCCCGGACTAGCGGGAGTAGAGACCCAGTACTTC
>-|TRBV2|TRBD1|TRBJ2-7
CASSKISPGQGSREQYF
TGTGCCAGCAGTAAAATTAGCCCGGGACAGGGTTCCCGCGAGCAGTACTTC
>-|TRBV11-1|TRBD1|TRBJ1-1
CASRLGTGMSTEAFF
TGTGCCAGCAGATTAGGGACAGGGATGAGCACTGAAGCTTTCTTT
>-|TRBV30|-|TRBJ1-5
CAWSVAYSNQPQHF
TGTGCCTGGAGTGTGGCATATAGCAATCAGCCCCAGCATTTT
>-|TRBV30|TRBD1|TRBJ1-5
CAWSAQGVRQPQHF
TGTGCCTGGAGCGCACAGGGGGTCCGACAGCCCCAGCATTTT